The TCR beta chain under discussion was sequenced for a study of T cell responses to AZD1222 COVID-19 vaccine. General study points: Increased Spike-specific TCR breadth and depth were observed after two AZD1222 doses. Reports indicate that nearly half of spike-specific TCRs are directed at unmutated variant regions.

Second-dose intervals of approximately 4 or approximately 12 weeks were pooled. Trimming cost V 0 bases and J 6 bases; bases outside gene matches: 10. The CDR3 is 16 residues long. From germline, CDR1 is SGHDN and CDR2 FVKESK. In regard to this clone: Its specificity is unknown.

Libraries were prepared by immunoSEQ multiplex PCR; TCRdb keeps only in-frame clonotypes and omits some of them. The sample has 85,000 to 120,000 clones; 90% are singletons. The receptor comes from an adult who received the AZD1222 COVID-19 vaccine. This chain joins TRBV14 and TRBJ2-7; 8 nucleotides match TRBD1. This material consisted of peripheral blood, taken 28 days after the second AZD1222 dose. The CDR3 coding sequence is TGTGCCAGCAGCCAAGAAGCGGCAGGGGGCCGCTCCGAGCAGTACTTC. Residues: CASSQEAAGGRSEQYF. Supplemented by reference TRBV14 and TRBJ2-7, the full variable domain reads EAGVTQFPSHSVIEKGQTVTLRCDPISGHDNLYWYRRVMGKEIKFLLHFVKESKQDESGMPNNRFLAERTGGTYSTLKVQPAELEDSGVYFCASSQEAAGGRSEQYFGPGTRLTVT.